The clone carrying this T cell receptor beta chain has more than one count but fewer than ten. From the RT-PCR reads, TCRdb called clonotypes with MiXCR, one entry per CDR3 protein. Found here are about 680,000 distinct CDR3 sequences, over 12% of them singletons; the top ten hold 3% to 4.5%. Germline CDR1 and CDR2: MNHEY and SVGAGI. The germline V and J ends were trimmed by 0 bases and 3 bases, with 13 bases remaining between them. The CDR3 totals 16 residues. Sequencing input: memory CD4+ T cells from blood. This receptor was obtained from a female donor in good health, serving as a healthy control. The chain couples TRBV6-5 to TRBJ2-3, with a weak D call TRBD1 (6 bases). The CDR3, as DNA: TGTGCCAGCAGTTACTCCCCAGGGGACAAGACAGATACGCAGTATTTT. Residues: CASSYSPGDKTDTQYF.